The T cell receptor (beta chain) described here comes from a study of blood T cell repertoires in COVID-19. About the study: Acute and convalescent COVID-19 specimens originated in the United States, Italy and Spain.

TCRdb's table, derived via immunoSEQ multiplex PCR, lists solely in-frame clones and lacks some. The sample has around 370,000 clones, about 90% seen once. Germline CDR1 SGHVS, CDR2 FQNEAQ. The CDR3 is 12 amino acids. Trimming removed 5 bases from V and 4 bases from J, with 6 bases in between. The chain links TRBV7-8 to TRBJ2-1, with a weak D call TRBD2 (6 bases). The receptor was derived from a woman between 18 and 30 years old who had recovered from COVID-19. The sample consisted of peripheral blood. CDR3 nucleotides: TGTGCCAGCAGCGGGACTTACAATGAGCAGTTCTTC. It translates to CASSGTYNEQFF.